This T cell receptor (beta chain) was observed in a study of graft-versus-host responses after intestinal transplantation. Findings and caveats of the study: Peak GvH clone levels in circulation were associated with early post-transplant HvG declines. GvH clonotypes were identified within recipient marrow, with a subset emerging first in ileum or blood.

Method: immunoSEQ multiplex PCR; TCRdb's copy keeps in-frame clones and lacks some. This sample has about 37,000 clones, with 75% to 90% found just once. Tissue processing of the graft released intraepithelial and lamina propria lymphocytes from it. Comments on this clone: Its antigen is currently unknown.

Germline loops: CDR1 SGHRS, CDR2 YFSETQ. The CDR3 contains 14 residues. V was clipped by 3 bases and J by 6 bases; unmatched bases: 7. This clonotype was obtained from a human patient who received an intestinal transplant, so some T cells may come from the graft donor. Sample: ileum tissue, taken 200 to 210 days after intestinal transplant. The chain carries TRBV5-1 and TRBJ1-2; 8 nucleotides match TRBD1. The CDR3 is CASSWGQERNGYTF. The CDR3 DNA is TGCGCCAGCAGCTGGGGACAGGAGAGGAATGGCTACACCTTC.